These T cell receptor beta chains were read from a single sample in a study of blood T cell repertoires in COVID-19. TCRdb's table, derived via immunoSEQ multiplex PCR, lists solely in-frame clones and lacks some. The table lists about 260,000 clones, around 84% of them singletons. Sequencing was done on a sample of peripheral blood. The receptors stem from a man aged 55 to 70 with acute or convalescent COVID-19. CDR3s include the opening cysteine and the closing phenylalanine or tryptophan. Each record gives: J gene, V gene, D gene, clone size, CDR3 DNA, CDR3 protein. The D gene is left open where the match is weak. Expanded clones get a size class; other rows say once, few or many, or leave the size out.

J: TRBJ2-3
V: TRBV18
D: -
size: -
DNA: TGTGCCAGCTCCCGAATAGTCACAGATACGCAGTATTTT
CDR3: CASSRIVTDTQYF

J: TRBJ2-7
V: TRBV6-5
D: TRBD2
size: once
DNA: TGTGCCAGCAGTTACCGAAGCGGGACTCCCAGGGAGCAGTACTTC
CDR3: CASSYRSGTPREQYF

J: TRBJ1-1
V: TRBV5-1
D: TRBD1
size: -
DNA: TGCGCCAGCAGCTTACAGGGGAGGACTGAAGCTTTCTTT
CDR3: CASSLQGRTEAFF

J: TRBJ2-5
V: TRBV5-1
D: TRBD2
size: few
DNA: TGCGCCAGCAGCTTGGGCGGGGGAGCGTCCCGTAAGTACTTC
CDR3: CASSLGGGASRKYF

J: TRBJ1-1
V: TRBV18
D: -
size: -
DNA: TGTGCCAGCTCGAAAGACCACAGGAACACTGAAGCTTTCTTT
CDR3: CASSKDHRNTEAFF

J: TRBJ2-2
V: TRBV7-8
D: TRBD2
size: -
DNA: TGTGCCAGCAGCTTAGGAGGGAGGGCCGGGGAGCTGTTTTTT
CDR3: CASSLGGRAGELFF

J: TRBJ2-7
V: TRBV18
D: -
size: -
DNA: TGTGCCAGCTCTAAGGGAGGGGGACTCTACGAGCAGTACTTC
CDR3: CASSKGGGLYEQYF

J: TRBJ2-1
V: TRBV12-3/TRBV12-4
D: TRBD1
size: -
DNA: TGTGCCAGCAGTTCAGGGGGCCCGGAGCAGTTCTTC
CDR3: CASSSGGPEQFF

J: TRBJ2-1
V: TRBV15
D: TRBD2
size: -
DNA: TGTGCCACCAGCAGAGGACTAGCGGGAGGCTATGAGCAGTTCTTC
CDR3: CATSRGLAGGYEQFF

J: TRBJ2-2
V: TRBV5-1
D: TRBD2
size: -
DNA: TGCGCCAGCAGCGGGCGGACTAGTCCCGGGGAGCTGTTTTTT
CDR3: CASSGRTSPGELFF

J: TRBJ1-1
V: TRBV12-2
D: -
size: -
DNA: TGTGCAAGTCGCTTAGCAGGTGCCGGGACACCGAACACTGAAGCTTTCTTT
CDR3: CASRLAGAGTPNTEAFF

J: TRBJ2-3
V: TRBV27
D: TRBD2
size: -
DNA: TGTGCCAGCAGTAAAAAGACTAGCGGGGTCACAGATACGCAGTATTTT
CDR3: CASSKKTSGVTDTQYF

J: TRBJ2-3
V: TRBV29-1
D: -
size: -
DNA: TGCAGCGTTGGGGGACAAACTAGCACAGATACGCAGTATTTT
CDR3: CSVGGQTSTDTQYF

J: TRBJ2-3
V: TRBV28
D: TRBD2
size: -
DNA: TGTGCCAGCACCCTAGGTCGCGGGAGAGGGACAGATACGCAGTATTTT
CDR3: CASTLGRGRGTDTQYF

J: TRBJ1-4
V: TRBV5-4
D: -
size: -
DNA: TGTGCCAGCAGGGCAGGAGGGGACGGGGAAAAACTGTTTTTT
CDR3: CASRAGGDGEKLFF

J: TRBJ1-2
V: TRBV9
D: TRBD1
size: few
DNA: TGTGCCAGCAGCCCGCCACAGGGGAGGTACGGCTACACCTTC
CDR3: CASSPPQGRYGYTF

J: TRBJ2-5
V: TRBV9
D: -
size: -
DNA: TGTGCCAGCAGCCCACCTGGCAGTGGGGAGAAGACCCAGTACTTC
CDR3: CASSPPGSGEKTQYF

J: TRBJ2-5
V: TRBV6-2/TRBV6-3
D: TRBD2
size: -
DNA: TGTGCCAGCAGTACCGGGACTAGCGGTTTGGTACGGACCCAGTACTTC
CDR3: CASSTGTSGLVRTQYF

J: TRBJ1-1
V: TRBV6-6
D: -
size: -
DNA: TGTGCCAGCAGTTACCCCCCCGGCACTGAAGCTTTCTTT
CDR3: CASSYPPGTEAFF

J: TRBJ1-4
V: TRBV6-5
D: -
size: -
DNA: TGTGCCAGCAGTCCGCGGGGGGGCGAAAAACTGTTTTTT
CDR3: CASSPRGGEKLFF

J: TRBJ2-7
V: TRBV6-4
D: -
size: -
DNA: TGTGCCAGCAGTGACACGAGAGGAGAGCAGTACTTC
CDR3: CASSDTRGEQYF